Given below is one T cell receptor beta chain in context. Recruitment covered about 25 US areas and drew participants whose ages spanned about 18 to 95 years. Original data processing: Amplified reference gene primers provided the basis for estimating nucleated cell counts. The protocol was immunoSEQ multiplex PCR, while the TCRdb copy is restricted to in-frame clones and leaves out a portion. The V and J calls and clone size were taken over from that table, and D and trimming were inferred from the DNA. Of approximately 270,000 clones detected, about 90% appear once; the ten largest clones hold 0.95% to 1.5%. The data originate from a study of blood T cell repertoires in COVID-19. In the study overall: Acute and convalescent COVID-19 specimens originated in the United States, Italy and Spain. The cDNA or gDNA used as material had been derived from T cells, B-cell-depleted T cells, or PBMCs.

The sequencing input was PBMCs or T cells enriched from blood (not recorded which). This sequence originates from a human donor in a cohort exposed to, infected with or recovered from COVID-19 (not recorded which). The donor label of this sample is uncertain.

The CDR3, as DNA: TGTGCCAGCAGCTTGGGAAGCGGACGTCAGTTCTTC. Translating gives CASSLGSGRQFF. The chain carries TRBV5-4 and TRBJ2-1; tentatively, D is TRBD2 (5 bases). Germline assignment: CDR1 SGHNT and CDR2 YYREEE (reference sequence). CDR3 length: 12 amino acids. Trimming left V 0 bases short and J 13 bases short, with 11 bases between.